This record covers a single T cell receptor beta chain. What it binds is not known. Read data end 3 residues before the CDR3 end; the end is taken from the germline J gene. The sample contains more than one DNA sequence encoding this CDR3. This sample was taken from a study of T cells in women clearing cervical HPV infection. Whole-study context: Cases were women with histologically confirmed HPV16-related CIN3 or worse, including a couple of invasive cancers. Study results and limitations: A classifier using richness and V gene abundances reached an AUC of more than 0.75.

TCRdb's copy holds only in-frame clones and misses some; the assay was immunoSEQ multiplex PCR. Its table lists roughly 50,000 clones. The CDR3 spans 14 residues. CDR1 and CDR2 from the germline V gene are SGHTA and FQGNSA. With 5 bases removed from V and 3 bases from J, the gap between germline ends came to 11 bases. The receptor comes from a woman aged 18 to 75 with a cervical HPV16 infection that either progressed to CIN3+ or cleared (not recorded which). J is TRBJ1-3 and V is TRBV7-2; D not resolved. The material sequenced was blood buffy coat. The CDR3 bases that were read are TGTGCCAGCAGCCTACAGTTTAGTGGAAACACC. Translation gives CASSLQFSGNT. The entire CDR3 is CASSLQFSGNTIYF.